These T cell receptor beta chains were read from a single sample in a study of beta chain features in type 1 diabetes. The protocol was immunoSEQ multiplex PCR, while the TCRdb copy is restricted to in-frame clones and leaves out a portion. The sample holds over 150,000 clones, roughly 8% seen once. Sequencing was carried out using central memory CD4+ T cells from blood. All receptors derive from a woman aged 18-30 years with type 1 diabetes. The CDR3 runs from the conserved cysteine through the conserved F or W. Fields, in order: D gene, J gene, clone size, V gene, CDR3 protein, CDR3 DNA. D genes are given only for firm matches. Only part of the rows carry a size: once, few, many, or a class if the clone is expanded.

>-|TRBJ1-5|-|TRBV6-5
CASSRESRQPQHF
TGTGCCAGCAGCAGGGAAAGTAGGCAGCCCCAGCATTTT
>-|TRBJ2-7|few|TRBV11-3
CASSQTGIYEQYF
TGTGCCAGCAGTCAAACAGGGATCTACGAGCAGTACTTC
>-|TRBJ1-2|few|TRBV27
CASSFPKGIGYTF
TGTGCCAGCAGTTTTCCCAAGGGGATAGGCTACACCTTC
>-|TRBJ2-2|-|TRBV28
CASSPGGVGTGELFF
TGTGCCAGCAGTCCCGGAGGAGTGGGGACCGGGGAGCTGTTTTTT
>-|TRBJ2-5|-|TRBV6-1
CASRIGGREETQYF
TGTGCCAGCAGGATCGGGGGGCGCGAGGAGACCCAGTACTTC
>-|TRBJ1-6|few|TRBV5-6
CASSAYDRSNSPLHF
TGTGCCAGCAGCGCCTACGACAGGTCCAATTCACCCCTCCACTTT
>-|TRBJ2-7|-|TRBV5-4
CASSSGTYEQYF
TGTGCCAGCAGCTCGGGAACCTACGAGCAGTACTTC
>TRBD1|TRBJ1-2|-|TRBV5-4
CASSTSGQGYGYTF
TGTGCCAGCAGCACCTCGGGACAGGGGTATGGCTACACCTTC
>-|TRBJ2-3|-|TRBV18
CASSLRGFPDTQYF
TGTGCCAGCTCCCTGCGGGGTTTCCCAGATACGCAGTATTTT
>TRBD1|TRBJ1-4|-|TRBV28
CASTAQGTGNEKLFF
TGTGCCAGCACTGCCCAGGGGACAGGGAATGAAAAACTGTTTTTT
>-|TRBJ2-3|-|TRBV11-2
CASSLAPPGHPTDTQYF
TGTGCCAGCAGCTTAGCCCCACCGGGACACCCCACAGATACGCAGTATTTT
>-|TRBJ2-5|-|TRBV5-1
CASSLDRVATQYF
TGCGCCAGCAGCTTGGACAGGGTCGCGACCCAGTACTTC
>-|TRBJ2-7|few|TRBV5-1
CASSQSSYEQYF
TGCGCCAGCAGCCAGTCGTCCTACGAGCAGTACTTC
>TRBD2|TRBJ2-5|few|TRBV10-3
CASTLAGGNQETQYF
TGTGCCAGCACACTAGCGGGGGGGAACCAAGAGACCCAGTACTTC
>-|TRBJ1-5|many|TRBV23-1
CASSHNSNQPQHF
TGCGCCAGCAGTCACAACTCCAATCAGCCCCAGCATTTT
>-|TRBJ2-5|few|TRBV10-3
CAISEQETQYF
TGTGCCATCAGTGAACAGGAGACCCAGTACTTC
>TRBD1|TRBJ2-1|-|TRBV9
CASSSGQGAQNEQFF
TGTGCCAGCAGCTCGGGACAGGGGGCGCAGAATGAGCAGTTCTTC
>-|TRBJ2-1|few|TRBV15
CATSRRGDEQFF
TGTGCCACCAGCAGGAGAGGAGATGAGCAGTTCTTC
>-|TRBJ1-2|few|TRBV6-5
CASSYSGREYTF
TGTGCCAGCAGTTACTCGGGGAGGGAGTACACCTTC
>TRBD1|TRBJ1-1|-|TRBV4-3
CASSRDSWNTEAFF
TGCGCCAGCAGCCGGGACAGTTGGAACACTGAAGCTTTCTTT
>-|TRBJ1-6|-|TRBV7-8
CASSFSGNSPLHF
TGTGCCAGCAGCTTCTCAGGGAATTCACCCCTCCACTTT
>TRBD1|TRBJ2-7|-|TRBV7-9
CASSPRDSTYEQYF
TGTGCCAGCAGCCCCAGGGACAGTACCTACGAGCAGTACTTC
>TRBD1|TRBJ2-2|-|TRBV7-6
CASSLASDRVTGELFF
TGTGCCAGCAGCTTAGCGTCGGACAGGGTTACCGGGGAGCTGTTTTTT
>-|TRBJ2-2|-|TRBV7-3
CASSLTGGDRTGELFF
TGTGCCAGCAGCTTAACGGGCGGGGACCGCACCGGGGAGCTGTTTTTT
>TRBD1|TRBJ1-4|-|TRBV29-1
CSVRGQGNEKLFF
TGCAGCGTCCGGGGACAGGGGAATGAAAAACTGTTTTTT
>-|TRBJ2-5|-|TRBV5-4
CASQGQRKETQYF
TGTGCCAGCCAAGGACAGAGAAAAGAGACCCAGTACTTC
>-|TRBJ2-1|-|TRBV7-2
CASSLGQYNEQFF
TGTGCCAGCAGCTTAGGACAGTACAATGAGCAGTTCTTC
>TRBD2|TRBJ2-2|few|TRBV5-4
CASSLGILAGGRAGELFF
TGTGCCAGCAGCTTGGGGATACTAGCGGGAGGGAGAGCCGGGGAGCTGTTTTTT
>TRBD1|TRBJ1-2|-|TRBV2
CASSVAGGTGYTF
TGTGCCAGCAGTGTTGCAGGGGGCACTGGCTACACCTTC
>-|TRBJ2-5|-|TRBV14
CASRAGQANQETQYF
TGTGCCAGCAGAGCGGGACAGGCAAACCAAGAGACCCAGTACTTC
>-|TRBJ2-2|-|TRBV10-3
CAISERSAGRSTGELFF
TGTGCCATCAGTGAGAGGTCCGCGGGACGGAGCACCGGGGAGCTGTTTTTT
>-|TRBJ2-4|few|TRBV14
CASSHQGIAKNIQYF
TGTGCCAGCAGCCACCAGGGGATAGCCAAAAACATTCAGTACTTC
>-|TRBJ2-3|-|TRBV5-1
CASSLGAGFTDTQYF
TGCGCCAGCAGCTTAGGGGCCGGGTTCACAGATACGCAGTATTTT
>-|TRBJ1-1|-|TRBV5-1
CASSPNRPDRTLNTEAFF
TGCGCCAGCAGCCCTAATCGGCCGGACAGAACCCTAAACACTGAAGCTTTCTTT
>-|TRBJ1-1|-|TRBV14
CASSQELVGQAFF
TGTGCCAGCAGCCAAGAATTGGTGGGGCAAGCTTTCTTT
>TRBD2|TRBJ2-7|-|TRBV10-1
CAIPKAGGYEQYF
TGCGCCATTCCTAAGGCGGGAGGCTACGAGCAGTACTTC
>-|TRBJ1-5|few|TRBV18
CASSPKFNQPQHF
TGTGCCAGCTCACCTAAATTCAATCAGCCCCAGCATTTT
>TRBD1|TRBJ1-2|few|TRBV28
CASTPEGQGAVYGYTF
TGTGCCAGCACCCCTGAGGGACAGGGGGCAGTCTATGGCTACACCTTC
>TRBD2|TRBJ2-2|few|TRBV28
CASSLLAGGAHSNTGELFF
TGTGCCAGCAGTTTACTAGCGGGAGGGGCCCACTCGAACACCGGGGAGCTGTTTTTT
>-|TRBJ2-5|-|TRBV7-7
CASSSGQQETQYF
TGTGCCAGCAGCTCTGGACAGCAAGAGACCCAGTACTTC
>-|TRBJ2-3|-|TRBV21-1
CASSKGTSGGVDTQYF
TGTGCCAGCAGCAAAGGGACTAGCGGGGGGGTAGATACGCAGTATTTT